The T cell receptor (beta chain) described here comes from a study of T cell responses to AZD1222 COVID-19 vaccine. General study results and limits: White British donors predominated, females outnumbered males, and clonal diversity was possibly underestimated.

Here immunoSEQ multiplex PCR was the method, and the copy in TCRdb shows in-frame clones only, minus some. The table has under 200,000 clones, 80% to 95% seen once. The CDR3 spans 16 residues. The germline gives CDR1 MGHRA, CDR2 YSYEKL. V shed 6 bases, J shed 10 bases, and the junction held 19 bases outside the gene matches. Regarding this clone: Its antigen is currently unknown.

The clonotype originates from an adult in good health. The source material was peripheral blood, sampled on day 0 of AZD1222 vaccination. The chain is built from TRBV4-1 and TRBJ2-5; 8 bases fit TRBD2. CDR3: CASRQTSGPRGRDQYF. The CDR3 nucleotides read TGCGCCAGCAGACAAACTAGCGGACCAAGAGGCCGGGACCAGTACTTC.